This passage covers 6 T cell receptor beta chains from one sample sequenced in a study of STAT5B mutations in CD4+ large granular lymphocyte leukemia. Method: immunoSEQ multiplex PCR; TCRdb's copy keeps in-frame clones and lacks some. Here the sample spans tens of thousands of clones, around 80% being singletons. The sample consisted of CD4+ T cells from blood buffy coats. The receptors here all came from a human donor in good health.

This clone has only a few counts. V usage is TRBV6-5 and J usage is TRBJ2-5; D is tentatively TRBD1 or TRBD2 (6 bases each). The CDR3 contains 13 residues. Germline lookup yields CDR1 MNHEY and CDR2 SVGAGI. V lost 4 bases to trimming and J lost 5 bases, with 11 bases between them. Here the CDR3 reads CASSSTGRETQYF. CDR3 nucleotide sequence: TGTGCCAGCAGTTCCACAGGGAGGGAGACCCAGTACTTC.

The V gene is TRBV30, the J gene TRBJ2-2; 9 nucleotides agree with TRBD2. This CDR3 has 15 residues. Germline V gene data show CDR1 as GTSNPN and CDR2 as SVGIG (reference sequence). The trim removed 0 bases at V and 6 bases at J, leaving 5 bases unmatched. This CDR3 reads CAWSVRSGSSGELFF. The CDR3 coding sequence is TGTGCCTGGAGTGTGCGTAGCGGGAGCTCCGGGGAGCTGTTTTTT.

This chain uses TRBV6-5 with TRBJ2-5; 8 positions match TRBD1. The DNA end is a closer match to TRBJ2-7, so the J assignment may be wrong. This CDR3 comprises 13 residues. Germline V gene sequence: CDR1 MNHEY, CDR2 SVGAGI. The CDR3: CASRLDRDYEQYF. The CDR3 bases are TGTGCCAGCAGATTGGACAGGGACTACGAGCAGTACTTC.

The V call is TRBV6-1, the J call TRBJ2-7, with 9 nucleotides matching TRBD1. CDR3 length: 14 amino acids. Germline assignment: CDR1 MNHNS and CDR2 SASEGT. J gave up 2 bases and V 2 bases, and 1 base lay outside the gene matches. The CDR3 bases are TGTGCCAGCAGTGAACACAGGGGGCCCTACGAGCAGTACTTC. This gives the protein CASSEHRGPYEQYF.

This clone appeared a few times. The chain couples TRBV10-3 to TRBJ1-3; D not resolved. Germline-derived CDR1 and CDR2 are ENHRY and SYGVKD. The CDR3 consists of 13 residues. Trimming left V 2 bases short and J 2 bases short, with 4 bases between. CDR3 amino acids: CAISEGAGNTIYF. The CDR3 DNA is TGTGCCATCAGTGAGGGGGCTGGAAACACCATATATTTT.

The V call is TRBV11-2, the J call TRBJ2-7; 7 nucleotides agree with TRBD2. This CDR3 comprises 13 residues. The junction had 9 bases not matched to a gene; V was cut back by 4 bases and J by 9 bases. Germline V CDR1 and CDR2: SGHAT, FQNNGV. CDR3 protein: CASSWGGENWQYF. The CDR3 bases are TGTGCCAGCAGCTGGGGAGGGGAGAACTGGCAGTACTTC. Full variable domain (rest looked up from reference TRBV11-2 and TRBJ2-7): EAGVAQSPRYKIIEKRQSVAFWCNPISGHATLYWYQQILGQGPKLLIQFQNNGVVDDSQLPKDRFSAERLKGVDSTLKIQPAKLEDSAVYLCASSWGGENWQYFGPGTRLTVT.